These T cell receptor beta chains were read from a single sample in a study of T-cell memory formation after mild COVID-19. TCRdb redid the calling of the 5' RACE reads with MiXCR, one entry per CDR3 protein. The sample comprises around 450,000 distinct CDR3 sequences, around 18% of which are singletons, and roughly 8.4% rests with the top ten. The sample consisted of PBMCs or a T cell subset sorted from them (not recorded which). The source is an adult woman who had mild COVID-19 (a few samples of this study predate the infection). Cell type and time point are not known. Each CDR3 is given with its conserved first and last residue. Fields, in order: clone size, J gene, D gene, V gene, CDR3 protein, CDR3 DNA. D genes are given only for firm matches. The listing skips clone size in some rows; elsewhere it reads once, few, many or a size class.

>NA|TRBJ2-1|NA|TRBV24-1
CATSDELGIRRFF
TGTGCCACCAGTGATGAACTCGGGATCCGCAGGTTCTTC
>few|TRBJ1-1|NA|TRBV11-3
CASGTDVNTEAFF
TGTGCCAGCGGGACCGACGTGAACACTGAAGCTTTCTTT
>NA|TRBJ2-2|NA|TRBV20-1
CSARDISLPSNTGELFF
TGCAGTGCTAGAGATATCAGTCTCCCGTCGAACACCGGGGAGCTGTTTTTT
>many|TRBJ2-7|TRBD1|TRBV24-1
CATSDFGRTGFYEQYF
TGTGCCACCAGTGATTTTGGAAGGACAGGGTTCTACGAGCAGTACTTC
>NA|TRBJ1-4|NA|TRBV6-6
CASRPDTSEKLFF
TGTGCCAGCAGACCCGACACGTCTGAAAAACTGTTTTTT
>few|TRBJ2-3|NA|TRBV25-1
CASSRRDTQYF
TGTGCCAGCAGTCGTAGAGATACGCAGTATTTT
>NA|TRBJ2-1|NA|TRBV24-1
CATSDSSDEQFF
TGTGCCACCAGTGATTCCAGCGACGAGCAGTTCTTC
>NA|TRBJ1-6|NA|TRBV5-1
CASILGGGKESPLHF
TGCGCCAGCATCTTGGGAGGAGGGAAGGAGTCACCCCTCCACTTT
>few|TRBJ1-1|NA|TRBV29-1
CSAPTPGDHTEAFF
TGCAGCGCCCCGACCCCTGGGGACCACACTGAAGCTTTCTTT
>NA|TRBJ1-1|NA|TRBV5-1
CASSVTVNTEAFF
TGCGCCAGCAGCGTGACAGTGAACACTGAAGCTTTCTTT